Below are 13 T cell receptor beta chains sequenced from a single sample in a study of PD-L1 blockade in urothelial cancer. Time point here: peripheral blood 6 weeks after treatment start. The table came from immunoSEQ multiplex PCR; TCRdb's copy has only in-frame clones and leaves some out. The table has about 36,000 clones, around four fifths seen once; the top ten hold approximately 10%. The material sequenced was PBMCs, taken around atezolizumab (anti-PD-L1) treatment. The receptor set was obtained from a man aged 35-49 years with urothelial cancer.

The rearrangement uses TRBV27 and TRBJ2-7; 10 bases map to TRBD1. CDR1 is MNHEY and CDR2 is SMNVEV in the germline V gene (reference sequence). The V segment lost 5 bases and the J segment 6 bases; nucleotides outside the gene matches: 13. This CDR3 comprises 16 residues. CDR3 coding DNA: TGTGCCAGCAGTACCCAGACAGGGGGCGACGTGGGCGAGCAGTACTTC. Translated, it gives CASSTQTGGDVGEQYF.

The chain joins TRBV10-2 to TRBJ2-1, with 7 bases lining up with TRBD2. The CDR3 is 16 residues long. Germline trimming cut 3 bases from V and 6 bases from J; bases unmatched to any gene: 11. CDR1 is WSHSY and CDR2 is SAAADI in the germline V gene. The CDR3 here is CASSDKAGEGRNEQFF. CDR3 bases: TGCGCCAGCAGTGATAAGGCGGGAGAGGGGCGCAATGAGCAGTTCTTC.

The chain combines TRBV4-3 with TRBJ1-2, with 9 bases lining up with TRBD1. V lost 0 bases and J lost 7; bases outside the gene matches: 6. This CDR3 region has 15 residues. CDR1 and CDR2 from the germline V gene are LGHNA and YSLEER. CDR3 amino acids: CASSQEWDRDGGYTF. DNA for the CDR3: TGCGCCAGCAGCCAAGAATGGGACAGGGATGGTGGCTACACCTTC.

In DNA form, the CDR3 reads TGTGCCAGCACCCAGACAGGGGGCGGGAAGGAGACCCAGTACTTC. This translates into CASTQTGGGKETQYF. This rearrangement joins TRBV9 to TRBJ2-5; 10 bases map to TRBD1. In germline, CDR1 is SGDLS, CDR2 YYNGEE. CDR3 length equals 15 residues. The V gene end was trimmed by 6 bases and the J gene end by 5 bases; junction bases not matched to a gene: 10.

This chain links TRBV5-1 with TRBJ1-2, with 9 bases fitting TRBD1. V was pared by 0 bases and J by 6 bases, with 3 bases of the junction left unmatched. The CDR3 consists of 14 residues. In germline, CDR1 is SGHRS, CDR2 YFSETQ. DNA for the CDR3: TGCGCCAGCAGCTTGGGCGGGACAGGGAATGGCTACACCTTC. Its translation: CASSLGGTGNGYTF.

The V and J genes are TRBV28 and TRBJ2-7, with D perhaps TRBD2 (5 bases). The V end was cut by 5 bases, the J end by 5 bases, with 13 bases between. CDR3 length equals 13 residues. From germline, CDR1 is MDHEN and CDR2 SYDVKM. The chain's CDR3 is CASSGAFGDEQYF. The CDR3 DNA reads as TGTGCCAGCAGTGGCGCCTTCGGGGACGAGCAGTACTTC.

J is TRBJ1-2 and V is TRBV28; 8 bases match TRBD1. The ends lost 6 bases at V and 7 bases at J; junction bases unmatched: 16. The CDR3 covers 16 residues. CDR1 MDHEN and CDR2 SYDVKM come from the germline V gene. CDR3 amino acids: CASSLTGQGGRSGYTF. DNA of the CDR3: TGTGCCAGCAGCTTGACAGGACAGGGTGGGAGGAGTGGCTACACCTTC.

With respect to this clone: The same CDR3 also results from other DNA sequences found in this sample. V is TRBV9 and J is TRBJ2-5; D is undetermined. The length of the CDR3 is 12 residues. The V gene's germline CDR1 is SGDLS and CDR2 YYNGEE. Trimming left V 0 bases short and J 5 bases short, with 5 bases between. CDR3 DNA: TGTGCCAGCAGCGTAGGAGAGGAGACCCAGTACTTC. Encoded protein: CASSVGEETQYF.

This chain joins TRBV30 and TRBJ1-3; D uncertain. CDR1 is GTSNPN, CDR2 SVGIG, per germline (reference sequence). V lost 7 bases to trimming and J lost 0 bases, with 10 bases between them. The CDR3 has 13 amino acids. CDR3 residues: CALLAISGNTIYF. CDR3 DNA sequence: TGTGCCTTACTTGCTATCTCTGGAAACACCATATATTTT.

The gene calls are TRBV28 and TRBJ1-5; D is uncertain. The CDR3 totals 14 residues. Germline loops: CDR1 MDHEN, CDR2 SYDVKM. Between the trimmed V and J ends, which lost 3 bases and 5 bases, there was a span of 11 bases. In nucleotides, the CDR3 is TGTGCCAGCAGTTTCGTTAACGGGTATCAGCCCCAGCATTTT. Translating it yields CASSFVNGYQPQHF.

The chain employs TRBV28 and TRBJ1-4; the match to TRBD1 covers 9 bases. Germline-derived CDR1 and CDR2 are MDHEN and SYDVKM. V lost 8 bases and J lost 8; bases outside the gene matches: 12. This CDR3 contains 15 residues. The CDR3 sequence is CASASTGTGREKLFF. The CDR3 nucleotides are TGTGCCAGCGCGAGTACCGGGACAGGGAGAGAAAAACTGTTTTTT.

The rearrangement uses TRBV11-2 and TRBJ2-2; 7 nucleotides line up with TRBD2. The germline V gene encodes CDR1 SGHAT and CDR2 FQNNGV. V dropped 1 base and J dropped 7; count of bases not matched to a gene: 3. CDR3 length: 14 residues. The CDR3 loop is CASSLGLADGELFF. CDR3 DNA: TGTGCCAGCAGCTTAGGACTAGCTGACGGGGAGCTGTTTTTT. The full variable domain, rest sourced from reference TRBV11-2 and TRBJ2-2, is EAGVAQSPRYKIIEKRQSVAFWCNPISGHATLYWYQQILGQGPKLLIQFQNNGVVDDSQLPKDRFSAERLKGVDSTLKIQPAKLEDSAVYLCASSLGLADGELFFGEGSRLTVL.

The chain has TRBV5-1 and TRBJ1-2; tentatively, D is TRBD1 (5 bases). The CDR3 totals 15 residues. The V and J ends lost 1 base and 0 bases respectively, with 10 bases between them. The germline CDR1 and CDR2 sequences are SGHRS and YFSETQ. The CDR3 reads CASSLSGSSNYGYTF. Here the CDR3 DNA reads TGCGCCAGCAGCTTGTCAGGGTCCTCTAACTATGGCTACACCTTC.